These T cell receptor beta chains were read from a single sample in a study of OX40 agonist ivuxolimab in advanced cancers. Produced via immunoSEQ multiplex PCR; TCRdb's table is partial and in-frame only. The sample contains tens of thousands of clones, 90% of which appear only once. The sample consisted of CD4+ or CD8+ T cells sorted from blood, taken in a trial of the OX40 agonist ivuxolimab. Receptors were obtained from an adult with an advanced solid tumor such as melanoma, head and neck, liver or kidney cancer. CDR3s include the opening cysteine and the closing phenylalanine or tryptophan. Fields, in order: J gene, V gene, CDR3 length, CDR3 protein.

J: TRBJ1-5; V: TRBV5-1; length: 15; CDR3: CASSLAAGSQEPQHF
J: TRBJ1-1; V: TRBV11-3; length: 15; CDR3: CASSREIGVNTEAFF
J: TRBJ1-1; V: TRBV5-1; length: 15; CDR3: CASSSTTGMNTEAFF
J: TRBJ2-7; V: TRBV7-3; length: 15; CDR3: CASSLLGEGSYEQYF
J: TRBJ1-4; V: TRBV6-5; length: 14; CDR3: CASKMGRVNEKLFF
J: TRBJ2-7; V: TRBV7-9; length: 15; CDR3: CASSRPGQGVYEQYF
J: TRBJ2-3; V: TRBV4-2; length: 14; CDR3: CASSQVSSTDTQYF
J: TRBJ1-2; V: TRBV6-1; length: 15; CDR3: CASTIERGQYNGYTF
J: TRBJ2-5; V: TRBV28; length: 15; CDR3: CASSWGLAGRETQYF
J: TRBJ1-4; V: TRBV30; length: 12; CDR3: CAWGATNEKLFF
J: TRBJ1-2; V: TRBV5-4; length: 15; CDR3: CASSLGGRQDYGYTF
J: TRBJ2-7; V: TRBV5-6; length: 15; CDR3: CASSLGTGSAYEQYF
J: TRBJ1-4; V: TRBV11-2; length: 14; CDR3: CASSPGTGLEKLFF
J: TRBJ2-2; V: TRBV10-3; length: 14; CDR3: CAISDYPGTGELFF
J: TRBJ2-3; V: TRBV7-3; length: 15; CDR3: CASSFDGKGTDTQYF
J: TRBJ2-5; V: TRBV6-5; length: 15; CDR3: CASSYRGVARETQYF
J: TRBJ1-5; V: TRBV6-6; length: 14; CDR3: CASSTGPINQPQHF
J: TRBJ2-1; V: TRBV7-7; length: 15; CDR3: CASSLVAGAPGEQFF
J: TRBJ2-5; V: TRBV7-3; length: 13; CDR3: CASSLIPQETQYF
J: TRBJ2-5; V: TRBV28; length: 14; CDR3: CASSRLAGVWEQYF
J: TRBJ1-2; V: TRBV5-1; length: 16; CDR3: CASSPVRDRINYGYTF
J: TRBJ2-7; V: TRBV14; length: 14; CDR3: CASSLRGGVSEQYF
J: TRBJ1-2; V: TRBV2; length: 14; CDR3: CASSQSHPYYGYTF
J: TRBJ2-1; V: TRBV28; length: 15; CDR3: CASNVGGSSYNEQFF
J: TRBJ2-1; V: TRBV28; length: 15; CDR3: CASSFSSRLYNEQFF
J: TRBJ2-2; V: TRBV11-1; length: 13; CDR3: CASSLLRAGELFF
J: TRBJ2-1; V: TRBV5-1; length: 11; CDR3: CASSFFNEQFF
J: TRBJ2-1; V: TRBV7-8; length: 13; CDR3: CASSPQAGAEQFF
J: TRBJ2-5; V: TRBV7-2; length: 15; CDR3: CASSSSLAPQGAQYF
J: TRBJ2-3; V: TRBV28; length: 15; CDR3: CASSIAGVGTDTQYF
J: TRBJ1-4; V: TRBV18; length: 15; CDR3: CASSSLQGTNEKLFF
J: TRBJ2-7; V: TRBV4-1; length: 16; CDR3: CASSRGGGVATDEQYF
J: TRBJ2-7; V: TRBV29-1; length: 14; CDR3: CSVGYSGRSYEQYF
J: TRBJ1-2; V: TRBV11-3; length: 14; CDR3: CASSLGNRGDGYTF
J: TRBJ2-1; V: TRBV7-7; length: 15; CDR3: CASSLVWRRRNEQFF
J: TRBJ1-4; V: TRBV18; length: 13; CDR3: CASSPGQNEKLFF
J: TRBJ2-5; V: TRBV7-2; length: 14; CDR3: CASSLFSGTETQYF
J: TRBJ2-2; V: TRBV18; length: 12; CDR3: CASSLVTGELFF
J: TRBJ1-2; V: TRBV5-8; length: 11; CDR3: CASSLGYGYTF
J: TRBJ1-1; V: TRBV7-6; length: 13; CDR3: CASSRGILTEAFF
J: TRBJ2-1; V: TRBV7-2; length: 16; CDR3: CASSSSGASGWNEQFF